This TCR beta chain was sequenced in a study of T cell changes during pregnancy in multiple sclerosis. Repertoires were generated with immunoSEQ multiplex PCR, while TCRdb's copy carries only in-frame clones and drops some. The table has tens of thousands of clones, roughly 87% seen once. The source material was peripheral blood, sampled in the third trimester of pregnancy. This sequence was found in a female donor in good health, enrolled as a control in a pregnancy study.

This CDR3 is CASGSTGGPLPNQPQHF. CDR3 coding DNA: TGTGCTAGTGGTTCTACAGGGGGCCCTCTTCCCAATCAGCCCCAGCATTTT. The chain combines TRBV12-5 with TRBJ1-5; 9 positions agree with TRBD1. Losses at the gene ends were 4 bases for V and 3 bases for J; bases not matched to a gene: 10. The CDR3 extends over 17 amino acids. Looked up from germline, CDR1 is LGHNT and CDR2 is FRNRAP.